What follows describes a single T cell receptor beta chain. The antigen is unknown. V dropped 3 bases and J dropped 3; count of bases not matched to a gene: 6. The V gene's germline CDR1 is SGHDT and CDR2 YYEEEE. The CDR3 covers 16 residues. This sample was included in a study of long-term antiretroviral therapy in people with HIV. For the study at large: When the earliest samples were collected, ART was typically delayed until CD4 counts fell. Study-wide points: Post-ART diversity increased but stayed below transplant donor controls. Clonal populations expanded prior to ART predominated within the repertoire at all time points.

Running of the v3.0 immunoSEQ assay took place at survey level. Using immunoSEQ multiplex PCR, the repertoire was profiled, and TCRdb retains in-frame clones only, with some absent. The sample lists some 25,000 clones, 80% to 90% occurring once. The source of this sequence is a man aged 50-60 years with HIV. The chain joins TRBV5-6 to TRBJ2-3; TRBD2 matches 11 bases. The starting material was unsorted PBMCs, obtained 1.2 years after starting antiretroviral therapy. The CDR3 bases are TGTGCCAGCAGCTCCTCTAGCGGGGGGCCAACAGATACGCAGTATTTT. It translates to CASSSSSGGPTDTQYF.